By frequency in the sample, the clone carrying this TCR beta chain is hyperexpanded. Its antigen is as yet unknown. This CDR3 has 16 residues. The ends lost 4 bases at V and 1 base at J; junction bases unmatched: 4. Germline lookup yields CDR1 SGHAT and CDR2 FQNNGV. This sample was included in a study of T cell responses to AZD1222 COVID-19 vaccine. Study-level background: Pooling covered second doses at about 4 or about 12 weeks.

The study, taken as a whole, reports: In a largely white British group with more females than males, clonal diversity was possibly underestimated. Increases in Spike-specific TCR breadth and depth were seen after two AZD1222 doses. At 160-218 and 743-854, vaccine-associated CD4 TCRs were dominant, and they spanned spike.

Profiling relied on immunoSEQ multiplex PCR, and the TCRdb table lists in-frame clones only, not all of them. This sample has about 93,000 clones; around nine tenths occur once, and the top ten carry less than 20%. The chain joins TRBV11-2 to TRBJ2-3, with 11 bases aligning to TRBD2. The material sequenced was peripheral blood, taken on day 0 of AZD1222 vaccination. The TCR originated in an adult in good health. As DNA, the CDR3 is TGTGCCAGCAGCTCCCTGGGACTAGCGGGCACAGATACGCAGTATTTT. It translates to CASSSLGLAGTDTQYF.